One and the same sample provided the 18 T cell receptor beta chains below, sequenced in a study of T-cell memory formation after mild COVID-19. TCRdb recomputed calls from the 5' RACE reads with MiXCR, one row per CDR3 protein. The sample contains approximately 350,000 distinct CDR3 sequences, 10% to 15% of which appear only once. The sample taken for sequencing was PBMCs or a T cell subset sorted from them (not recorded which). These receptors came from a man between 18 and 35 years old who had mild COVID-19 (a few samples of this study predate the infection). Cell type and time point are not known.

The V and J genes are TRBV28 and TRBJ2-2; D might be TRBD2 (5 bases). The CDR3 length is 14 residues. Germline values: CDR1 MDHEN, CDR2 SYDVKM. Trimming cost V 2 bases and J 9 bases, with 13 bases left between them. Here the CDR3 reads CASSLTGKERELFF. In DNA, the CDR3 is TGTGCCAGCAGTTTAACGGGGAAAGAAAGGGAGCTGTTTTTT.

This clonotype appeared a few times. The J gene is TRBJ2-7, the V gene TRBV9; D perhaps matches TRBD2 (6 bases). Trimming stripped 0 bases from V and 4 bases from J, with 14 bases between. This CDR3 has 15 residues. Germline V lookup: CDR1 SGDLS, CDR2 YYNGEE. The CDR3 DNA follows: TGTGCCAGCAGCGTAGAAGCGGGTGATACTTACGAGCAGTACTTC. This codes for CASSVEAGDTYEQYF.

This chain links TRBV6-1 with TRBJ1-5; D not certain. The CDR3 is made up of 14 amino acids. Germline V CDR1 and CDR2: MNHNS, SASEGT. Trimming left V 2 bases short and J 5 bases short, with 10 bases between. The CDR3 DNA is TGTGCCAGCAGTGAACGGTATCGGGATCAGCCCCAGCATTTT. Its translation is CASSERYRDQPQHF.

The rearrangement joins TRBV4-2 to TRBJ1-3; 11 bases fit TRBD1. CDR1 LGHNA and CDR2 YNFKEQ come from the germline V gene. With 3 bases clipped from V and 6 bases from J, the junction kept 7 bases outside the gene matches. This CDR3 is 16 amino acids long. CDR3 DNA sequence: TGTGCCAGCAGCCAGGGCCCCGGACAGGGGGCAAACACCATATATTTT. This sequence encodes CASSQGPGQGANTIYF.

This clonotype has a handful of counts. The rearrangement uses TRBV4-1 and TRBJ2-6; TRBD1 is a possible D gene (5 bases). The CDR3 contains 16 residues. V lost 4 bases to trimming and J lost 3 bases, with 13 bases between them. Germline CDR1 and CDR2: MGHRA and YSYEKL. DNA of the CDR3: TGCGCCAGCAGCCCGGACAAAGGGTATGGGGCCAACGTCCTGACTTTC. This sequence encodes CASSPDKGYGANVLTF.

This clonotype was recorded a few times. J is TRBJ2-7 and V is TRBV2; TRBD2 might be the D (5 bases). Germline CDR1 reads SNHLY; CDR2 reads FYNNEI. CDR3 length: 14 residues. V was shortened by 3 bases and J by 0 bases, with 9 bases between the two germline ends. The DNA for the CDR3 is TGTGCCAGCAGTGAGGTCACTAGCTCCTACGAGCAGTACTTC. Encoded protein: CASSEVTSSYEQYF. Using reference TRBV2 and TRBJ2-7 for the parts outside the CDR3, the full variable domain is EPEVTQTPSHQVTQMGQEVILRCVPISNHLYFYWYRQILGQKVEFLVSFYNNEISEKSEIFDDQFSVERPDGSNFTLKIRSTKLEDSAMYFCASSEVTSSYEQYFGPGTRLTVT.

The J gene is TRBJ1-2, the V gene TRBV5-1; tentative D call: TRBD1 (6 bases). Per germline, CDR1 SGHRS and CDR2 YFSETQ. The length of the CDR3 is 14 residues. V was trimmed by 2 bases and J by 8 bases, leaving 16 bases between them. CDR3 bases: TGCGCCAGCAGCTTAATCGGGGGCGAGGGCGGCTACACCTTC. Its protein product is CASSLIGGEGGYTF.

This clonotype was seen more than once but under ten times. The chain employs TRBV5-1 and TRBJ2-5, with 7 positions matching TRBD1. The germline V gene has CDR1 SGHRS and CDR2 YFSETQ. The J segment lost 1 base and the V segment lost 4 bases, leaving 7 bases of the junction unmatched. This CDR3 region has 15 residues. In nucleotides, the CDR3 is TGCGCCAGCAGCCCCGGACAGGAGGCCCAAGAGACCCAGTACTTC. The encoded protein is CASSPGQEAQETQYF. The whole variable domain, remainder taken from reference TRBV5-1 and TRBJ2-5, is KAGVTQTPRYLIKTRGQQVTLSCSPISGHRSVSWYQQTPGQGLQFLFEYFSETQRNKGNFPGRFSGRQFSNSRSEMNVSTLELGDSALYLCASSPGQEAQETQYFGPGTRLLVL.

This clonotype was seen at least ten times. V is TRBV19 and J is TRBJ1-1; D is unresolved. The CDR3 runs to 15 residues. Germline V lookup: CDR1 LNHDA, CDR2 SQIVND (reference sequence). V lost 6 bases and J lost 0, with 14 bases in between. CDR3 in DNA: TGTGCCAGTAGCCCACTACAGAGAATGAACACTGAAGCTTTCTTT. It specifies CASSPLQRMNTEAFF.

This clonotype has ten or more counts. This rearrangement joins TRBV5-1 to TRBJ2-7; 9 positions agree with TRBD1. CDR3 length: 15 amino acids. Germline values: CDR1 SGHRS, CDR2 YFSETQ. The V gene end was trimmed by 0 bases and the J gene end by 5 bases; junction bases not matched to a gene: 6. As DNA, the CDR3 is TGCGCCAGCAGCTTGGGCCCGGGACAGGGAGACGAGCAGTACTTC. Its protein product is CASSLGPGQGDEQYF.

This chain links TRBV11-1 with TRBJ2-4; a possible D gene is TRBD1 (6 bases). CDR1 SGHAT and CDR2 FQDESV come from the germline V gene (reference sequence). The CDR3 spans 13 residues. Deletions cut 5 bases from V and 14 bases from J, with 19 bases between. In DNA form, the CDR3 reads TGTGCCAGCAGCCGGGACATCCAAGGAAGAGAGTACTTC. Translating gives CASSRDIQGREYF.

The V and J genes are TRBV4-3 and TRBJ2-5, with 11 bases matching TRBD1. Germline V gene sequence: CDR1 LGHNA, CDR2 YSLEER. Trimming at V came to 6 bases and at J to 5 bases, leaving 8 bases not matched to a gene. There are 15 residues in the CDR3. The CDR3 reads CASSPGQGDLETQYF. The CDR3 DNA reads as TGCGCCAGCAGTCCGGGACAGGGGGATTTGGAGACCCAGTACTTC.

V and J are TRBV7-8 and TRBJ1-2; weak D call: TRBD1 (6 bases). There are 15 residues in the CDR3. The ends were cut back, 6 bases at V and 4 bases at J, with 18 bases in the middle. Germline V lookup: CDR1 SGHVS, CDR2 FQNEAQ. Here the CDR3 reads CASSISGGGAYGYTF. The DNA for the CDR3 is TGTGCCAGCAGTATTAGTGGCGGGGGGGCCTATGGCTACACCTTC. The full variable domain, with the rest looked up from reference TRBV7-8 and TRBJ1-2, is GAGVSQSPRYKVAKRGQDVALRCDPISGHVSLFWYQQALGQGPEFLTYFQNEAQLDKSGLPSDRFFAERPEGSVSTLKIQRTQQEDSAVYLCASSISGGGAYGYTFGSGTRLTVV.

This clonotype came up a few times. The chain combines TRBV5-1 with TRBJ1-4; 7 bases line up with TRBD1. The CDR3 has 16 amino acids. After removal of 0 bases from V and 4 bases from J, the junction contained 6 bases not matched to a gene. Germline-derived CDR1 and CDR2 are SGHRS and YFSETQ. The chain's CDR3 is CASSLAGQGGNEKLFF. In nucleotides, the CDR3 is TGCGCCAGCAGCTTGGCCGGCCAGGGGGGTAATGAAAAACTGTTTTTT.

This clonotype came up a few times. The genes are TRBV28 and TRBJ2-3; D is undetermined. The CDR3 contains 12 residues. The germline V gene encodes CDR1 MDHEN and CDR2 SYDVKM. The ends were cut back, 3 bases at V and 4 bases at J, with 5 bases in the middle. The CDR3 loop is CASSFNADTQYF. As DNA, the CDR3 is TGTGCCAGCAGTTTTAACGCAGATACGCAGTATTTT. The full variable domain, in which reference TRBV28 and TRBJ2-3 provide the parts outside the CDR3, is DVKVTQSSRYLVKRTGEKVFLECVQDMDHENMFWYRQDPGLGLRLIYFSYDVKMKEKGDIPEGYSVSREKKERFSLILESASTNQTSMYLCASSFNADTQYFGPGTRLTVL.

The sample holds a few counts of this clonotype. The genes are TRBV4-3 and TRBJ2-2; the D gene is possibly TRBD2 (6 bases). The CDR3 is 17 residues long. V lost 0 bases, J lost 4 bases, and 15 bases lay in between. Germline assignment: CDR1 LGHNA and CDR2 YSLEER. The CDR3 protein is CASSQEASRGGTGELFF. In nucleotides, the CDR3 is TGCGCCAGCAGCCAAGAGGCCTCCCGGGGAGGCACCGGGGAGCTGTTTTTT.

This clonotype came up a few times. The gene calls are TRBV4-1 and TRBJ1-1, with D tentatively TRBD1 (5 bases). V shed 8 bases and J shed 6 bases, with 25 bases lying between them. The CDR3 is 16 residues long. CDR1 and CDR2 from the germline V gene are MGHRA and YSYEKL. The DNA for the CDR3 is TGCGCCAGCTCCTCGTGGGGGTCGCGGCGGGTTGCTGAAGCTTTCTTT. Residues: CASSSWGSRRVAEAFF.

This clonotype was counted at least ten times. The chain employs TRBV6-6 and TRBJ2-3; D unresolved. The CDR3 is 15 amino acids. CDR1 and CDR2 from the germline V gene are MNHNY and SVGAGI (reference sequence). The V end lost 6 bases, the J end lost 4 bases, and 17 bases lay between the germline ends. As DNA, the CDR3 is TGTGCCAGCAGCCAAGTCGGGCTGGGCTCAGATACGCAGTATTTT. Translation gives CASSQVGLGSDTQYF.